The present TCR beta chain was sequenced within a study of blood T cell repertoires in COVID-19. Profiled with immunoSEQ multiplex PCR; TCRdb holds only in-frame clones, not every one. The table lists under 250,000 clones, more than 65% of them singletons. Between the trimmed V and J ends, which lost 2 bases and 4 bases, there was a span of 8 bases. Germline lookup yields CDR1 LNHDA and CDR2 SQIVND (reference sequence). The CDR3 is 13 amino acids. This clone was observed once. This chain joins TRBV19 and TRBJ1-2; weak D call: TRBD1 (6 bases). This TCR derives from a man over 45 with active or convalescent COVID-19. Sequenced: peripheral blood. CDR3 amino acids: CASSIQGPYGYTF. For the CDR3, the DNA is TGTGCCAGTAGTATACAGGGGCCCTATGGCTACACCTTC.